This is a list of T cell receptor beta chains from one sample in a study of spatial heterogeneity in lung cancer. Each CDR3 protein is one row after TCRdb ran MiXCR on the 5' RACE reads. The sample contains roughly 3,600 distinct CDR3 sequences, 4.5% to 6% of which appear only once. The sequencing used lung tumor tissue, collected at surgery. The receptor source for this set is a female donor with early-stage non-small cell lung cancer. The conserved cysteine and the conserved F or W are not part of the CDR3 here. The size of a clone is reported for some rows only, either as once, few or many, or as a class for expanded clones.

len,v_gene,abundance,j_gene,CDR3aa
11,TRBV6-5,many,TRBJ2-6,ASSGLGSNVLT
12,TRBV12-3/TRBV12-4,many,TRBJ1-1,ASSLQGRNTEAF
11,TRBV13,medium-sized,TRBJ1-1,ASSLGQLNEAF
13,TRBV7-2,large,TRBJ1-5,ASSLSSRTGQPQH
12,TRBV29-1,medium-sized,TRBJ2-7,SVQDWTGAYEQY
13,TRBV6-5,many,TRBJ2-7,ASSPYPLGSYEQY
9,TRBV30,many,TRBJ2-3,ARLGADTQY
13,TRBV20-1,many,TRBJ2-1,SAPRAGTSGNEQF
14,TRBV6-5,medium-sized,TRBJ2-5,ASSYSGGAGVETQY
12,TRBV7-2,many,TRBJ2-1,ASSLFRGYNEQF
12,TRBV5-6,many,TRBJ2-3,ASSLVSGTPTQY
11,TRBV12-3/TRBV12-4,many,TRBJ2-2,ASSLGVPGELF
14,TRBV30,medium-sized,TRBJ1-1,AWSVLGITENTEAF
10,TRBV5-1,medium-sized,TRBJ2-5,ASSQGGETQY
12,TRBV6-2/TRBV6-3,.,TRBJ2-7,ASSYPGHHYEQY
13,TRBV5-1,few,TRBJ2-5,ASSLASGGDETQY
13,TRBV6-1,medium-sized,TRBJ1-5,ASSELAGYDQPQH
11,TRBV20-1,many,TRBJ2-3,SATRPGVDTQY
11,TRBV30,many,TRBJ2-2,AWSVVRAGELF
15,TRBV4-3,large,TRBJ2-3,ASSRHTSSASTDTQY
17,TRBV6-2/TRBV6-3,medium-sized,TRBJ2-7,ASSATTGTSGAISYEQY
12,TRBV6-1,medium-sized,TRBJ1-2,ASGTGQVGDGYT
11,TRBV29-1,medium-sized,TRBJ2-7,SVWDRSSYEQY
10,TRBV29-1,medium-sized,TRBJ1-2,SVERAKWGYT
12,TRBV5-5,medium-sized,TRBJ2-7,ASSLLYGDHEQY
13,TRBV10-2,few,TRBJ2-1,ASSAGLASYNEQF
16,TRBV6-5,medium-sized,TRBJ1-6,ASSYSGVGGSYNSPLH